Shown below are 21 T cell receptor beta chains from a single sample sequenced in a study of blood T cell repertoires in COVID-19. This table comes from immunoSEQ multiplex PCR, and its TCRdb copy is limited to in-frame clones, with some not included. The sample lists 200,000 or so clones, around 82% occurring once. Sequenced sample: peripheral blood. These receptors originate from a woman aged 70-85 years with acute or convalescent COVID-19.

The chain links TRBV18 to TRBJ1-1; D is unresolved. The length of the CDR3 is 14 residues. Trimming stripped 5 bases from V and 1 base from J, with 11 bases between. The V gene's germline CDR1 is KGHSH and CDR2 LQKENI. CDR3 in amino acids: CASSSLGPNTEAFF. For the CDR3, the DNA is TGTGCCAGCTCATCCCTTGGCCCGAACACTGAAGCTTTCTTT.

This rearrangement joins TRBV3-1 (or the pseudogene TRBV3-2) to TRBJ1-5; D gene ambiguous. Germline V CDR1 and CDR2: LGHDT, YNNKEL (reference sequence). V lost 0 bases and J 2 bases, leaving 11 bases between the germline ends. This CDR3 contains 16 residues. The DNA for the CDR3 is TGTGCCAGCAGCCAAGATCCCTGGTCGGGCAATCAGCCCCAGCATTTT. The encoded protein is CASSQDPWSGNQPQHF.

The chain joins TRBV10-3 to TRBJ1-5; tentatively, D is TRBD1 (6 bases). The CDR3 loop spans 15 amino acids. The germline V gene encodes CDR1 ENHRY and CDR2 SYGVKD. Trimming stripped 1 base from V and 6 bases from J, with 13 bases between. The CDR3 sequence is CAISEFGGTGQPQHF. CDR3 DNA sequence: TGTGCCATCAGTGAGTTTGGGGGCACCGGTCAGCCCCAGCATTTT.

The V call is TRBV6-6, the J call TRBJ2-7; tentatively, D is TRBD2 (5 bases). CDR3 size: 14 residues. With 6 bases removed from V and 0 bases from J, the gap between germline ends came to 12 bases. Looked up from germline, CDR1 is MNHNY and CDR2 is SVGAGI (reference sequence). CDR3 residues: CASSWRTVSYEQYF. The CDR3 DNA reads as TGTGCCAGCAGCTGGAGGACCGTCTCCTACGAGCAGTACTTC.

The chain recombines TRBV6-5 with TRBJ1-1; D is perhaps TRBD1 (5 bases). The CDR3 has 13 residues. V was trimmed by 6 bases and J by 5 bases, leaving 13 bases between them. Per germline, CDR1 MNHEY and CDR2 SVGAGI. This CDR3 is CASRPGGRTEAFF. The CDR3 bases are TGTGCCAGCAGACCCGGGGGTAGGACTGAAGCTTTCTTT.

The J gene is TRBJ1-2, the V gene TRBV7-2; TRBD1 agrees at 7 bases. V shed 5 bases and J 5 bases; nucleotides not matched to a gene: 14. The CDR3 is made up of 16 amino acids. The germline V gene has CDR1 SGHTA and CDR2 FQGNSA. This CDR3 reads CASSRDRAPLGYGYTF. CDR3 in DNA: TGTGCCAGCAGCCGCGACAGGGCTCCCTTGGGGTATGGCTACACCTTC.

V and J are TRBV28 and TRBJ1-5, with a possible D match to TRBD1 (5 bases). The length of the CDR3 is 12 residues. The V and J ends lost 8 bases and 6 bases respectively, with 11 bases between them. In germline, CDR1 is MDHEN, CDR2 SYDVKM. The CDR3 DNA sequence: TGTGCCAGCGGGGGAGCGGGTCAGCCCCAGCATTTT. It specifies CASGGAGQPQHF.

The chain links TRBV29-1 to TRBJ2-1; 12 bases fit TRBD1. The CDR3 has 12 amino acids. The V segment lost 3 bases and the J segment 9 bases; nucleotides outside the gene matches: 0. Germline V gene lookup returns CDR1 SQVTM and CDR2 ANQGSEA. The chain's CDR3 is CSVEGQGAEQFF. The DNA for the CDR3 is TGCAGCGTTGAGGGACAGGGGGCTGAGCAGTTCTTC.

The CDR3 DNA is TGTGCCAGTAGTCTCGAGCGGAGCACAGATACGCAGTATTTT. Its translation is CASSLERSTDTQYF. This chain uses TRBV19 with TRBJ2-3; possible D gene TRBD2, 5 bases. V lost 5 bases and J lost 0, with 9 bases in between. The CDR3 contains 14 residues. Germline V gene data show CDR1 as LNHDA and CDR2 as SQIVND (reference sequence).

The rearrangement uses TRBV7-9 and TRBJ2-7; 9 bases fit TRBD1. The CDR3 totals 15 residues. Looked up from germline, CDR1 is SEHNR and CDR2 is FQNEAQ (reference sequence). Unmatched junction bases numbered 8, after V lost 1 base and J lost 7 bases. The CDR3: CASSLGGTGFLEQYF. The CDR3, as DNA: TGTGCCAGCAGCTTAGGCGGGACAGGGTTTTTGGAGCAGTACTTC.

V and J are TRBV15 and TRBJ1-2; D gene unclear. V gave up 0 bases and J gave up 4 bases, with 3 bases separating them. The CDR3 is 12 amino acids. Germline CDR1 and CDR2: LNHNV and YYDKDF (reference sequence). The CDR3 DNA reads TGTGCCACCAGCAGAGACAGCTATGGCTACACCTTC. This gives the protein CATSRDSYGYTF.

The rearrangement joins TRBV9 to TRBJ2-3; 11 positions agree with TRBD2. In germline, CDR1 is SGDLS, CDR2 YYNGEE. The V segment lost 1 base and the J segment 1 base; nucleotides outside the gene matches: 11. This CDR3 region has 19 residues. The CDR3 bases are TGTGCCAGCAGCGTAACTAGCGGGAGAGGGGGTTTGGGCACAGATACGCAGTATTTT. It yields the protein CASSVTSGRGGLGTDTQYF. The full variable domain, rest sourced from reference TRBV9 and TRBJ2-3, is DSGVTQTPKHLITATGQRVTLRCSPRSGDLSVYWYQQSLDQGLQFLIQYYNGEERAKGNILERFSAQQFPDLHSELNLSSLELGDSALYFCASSVTSGRGGLGTDTQYFGPGTRLTVL.

The chain combines TRBV5-5 with TRBJ1-5, with D possibly matching TRBD1 (5 bases). This CDR3 is built from 14 residues. V lost 4 bases to trimming and J lost 5 bases, with 13 bases between them. CDR1 is SGHKS and CDR2 is YYEKEE in the germline V gene (reference sequence). CDR3: CASSRETDYQPQHF. The DNA for the CDR3 is TGTGCCAGCAGCCGGGAGACAGACTATCAGCCCCAGCATTTT.

The chain links TRBV6-4 to TRBJ2-3; 12 nucleotides line up with TRBD2. The CDR3 runs 18 residues. Germline CDR1 reads MRHNA; CDR2 reads SNTAGT. Trimming at V came to 8 bases and at J to 4 bases, leaving 16 bases not matched to a gene. CDR3 nucleotides: TGTGCCAGCCCTTCGACTAGCGGGAGACCGCCGGGCGCAGATACGCAGTATTTT. Translated: CASPSTSGRPPGADTQYF.

DNA of the CDR3: TGTGCCAGCAGGCTACTAGACGGTACGCAGTATTTT. Translating gives CASRLLDGTQYF. V gene TRBV12-3 or TRBV12-4 combines with J gene TRBJ2-3; D perhaps matches TRBD2 (5 bases). There are 12 residues in the CDR3. V lost 6 bases, J lost 8 bases, and 12 bases lay in between.

V and J are TRBV25-1 and TRBJ2-2, with 7 bases lining up with TRBD2. The length of the CDR3 is 17 residues. The trim removed 0 bases at V and 2 bases at J, leaving 6 bases unmatched. The germline V gene encodes CDR1 MGHDK and CDR2 SYGVNS. The CDR3, as DNA: TGTGCCAGCAGTGAATATAGGCTAGCGGAAAACACCGGGGAGCTGTTTTTT. Translating gives CASSEYRLAENTGELFF.

V is TRBV27 and J is TRBJ2-2; tentative D call: TRBD2 (5 bases). The CDR3 extends over 15 amino acids. Germline V CDR1 and CDR2: MNHEY, SMNVEV (reference sequence). Trimming took 2 bases from V and 3 from J, leaving 10 bases between them. The CDR3 sequence: CASSLSPSYTGELFF. The DNA of the CDR3 is TGTGCCAGCAGTTTAAGCCCTAGCTACACCGGGGAGCTGTTTTTT.

The V call is TRBV21-1, the J call TRBJ1-5; TRBD1, the D gene given by the table, was not confirmed from the DNA. TRBV21-1 is marked as a pseudogene. The CDR3 sequence is 17 residues long. Written as DNA, the CDR3 is TGTGCCAGCAGCGCACCGACAGGGTATTATGGCAATCAGCCCCAGCATTTT. Its translation: CASSAPTGYYGNQPQHF.

The chain uses TRBV19 and TRBJ2-1; no clear D. The CDR3 has 12 residues. The V gene's germline CDR1 is LNHDA and CDR2 SQIVND (reference sequence). Trimming removed 5 bases from V and 11 bases from J, with 13 bases in between. The CDR3 spells CASSLNSLKQFF. CDR3 sequence (DNA): TGTGCCAGTAGTCTCAACTCCCTAAAGCAGTTCTTC.

This chain uses TRBV24-1 with TRBJ1-1; possible D gene TRBD1, 6 bases. The germline V gene has CDR1 KGHDR and CDR2 SFDVKD. The CDR3 spans 15 residues. Trimming cost V 5 bases and J 5 bases, with 17 bases left between them. The chain's CDR3 is CATSARTGLRTEAFF. Written as DNA, the CDR3 is TGTGCCACCAGTGCCAGAACAGGGTTGAGGACTGAAGCTTTCTTT.

The chain uses TRBV30 and TRBJ1-3, with 11 bases aligning to TRBD1. The V gene's germline CDR1 is GTSNPN and CDR2 SVGIG (reference sequence). Unmatched junction bases numbered 6, after V lost 4 bases and J lost 7 bases. The CDR3 consists of 14 residues. DNA of the CDR3: TGTGCCTGGAAGGGGACAGGGGGTTTGAACACCATATATTTT. It translates to CAWKGTGGLNTIYF.